The rows below give T cell receptor beta chains drawn from one sample of a study of control samples from healthy donors and cancer patients. Clones were read by immunoSEQ multiplex PCR, and TCRdb kept only the in-frame ones, dropping some. The profile shows around 90,000 clones, about 85% of them singletons. Sequenced sample: blood. Receptor source: a woman between 40 and 55 years old in good health. Each CDR3 is given with its conserved first and last residue. D genes are given only for firm matches. The size entry is marked missing in some rows and otherwise reads once, few, many or a size class.

size: NA; V: TRBV3-1/TRBV3-2; D: NA; J: TRBJ1-3; DNA: TGTGCCGGGCGGGGTCCCAGCTCTGGAAACACCATATATTTT; CDR3: CAGRGPSSGNTIYF
size: NA; V: TRBV11-1; D: TRBD2; J: TRBJ2-3; DNA: TGTGCCAGCAGCTTAGCACTAGCGTCAGATACGCAGTATTTT; CDR3: CASSLALASDTQYF
size: NA; V: TRBV7-5; D: NA; J: TRBJ2-7; DNA: TGTGCCAGGGATTGGACAGAGCACTACGAGCAGTACTTC; CDR3: CARDWTEHYEQYF
size: once; V: TRBV7-2; D: TRBD1; J: TRBJ2-1; DNA: TGTGCCAGCAGCTTAAGGACAGGGAAGAATGAGCAGTTCTTC; CDR3: CASSLRTGKNEQFF
size: once; V: TRBV6-5; D: NA; J: TRBJ1-5; DNA: TGTGCCAGCAGCCTCGGAGTTCAGCCCCAGCATTTT; CDR3: CASSLGVQPQHF
size: NA; V: TRBV21-1; D: NA; J: TRBJ1-3; DNA: TGTGCCAGCAGAGGGACGACCTCTGGAAACACCATATATTTT; CDR3: CASRGTTSGNTIYF
size: NA; V: TRBV18; D: TRBD1; J: TRBJ1-2; DNA: TGTGCCAGCTCACCCCGGGACAGGGCTTCGGTCGGCTACACCTTC; CDR3: CASSPRDRASVGYTF
size: NA; V: TRBV3-1/TRBV3-2; D: NA; J: TRBJ1-2; DNA: TGTGCCAGCAGCCAAGGGAGACTAATACTCCCCAAGTACACCTTC; CDR3: CASSQGRLILPKYTF
size: NA; V: TRBV6-5; D: TRBD2; J: TRBJ2-1; DNA: TGTGCCAGCAGCCCGGGGGGAAACTTGAATGAGCAGTTCTTC; CDR3: CASSPGGNLNEQFF
size: NA; V: TRBV30; D: NA; J: TRBJ1-3; DNA: TGTGCCTGGAAAGTCAGTCACTCTGGAAACACCATATATTTT; CDR3: CAWKVSHSGNTIYF
size: once; V: TRBV10-1; D: NA; J: TRBJ1-1; DNA: TGCGCCAGCAGTGAGTCTACACTGAACACTGAAGCTTTCTTT; CDR3: CASSESTLNTEAFF
size: NA; V: TRBV2; D: TRBD1; J: TRBJ1-6; DNA: TGTGCCAGCAGTACTACGGGACAGGGAAGTTCACCCCTCCACTTT; CDR3: CASSTTGQGSSPLHF
size: once; V: TRBV9; D: NA; J: TRBJ2-7; DNA: TGTGCCAGCAGCGTAGAGGGGGACCCATCCTACGAGCAGTACTTC; CDR3: CASSVEGDPSYEQYF
size: NA; V: TRBV3-1/TRBV3-2; D: TRBD1; J: TRBJ2-6; DNA: TGTGCCAGCAGCCGGAGGACAGGGGCGAGCTCTGGGGCCAACGTCCTGACTTTC; CDR3: CASSRRTGASSGANVLTF
size: NA; V: TRBV14; D: NA; J: TRBJ1-1; DNA: TGTGCCAGCAGCCAGGGCGAAGGTACTGAAGCTTTCTTT; CDR3: CASSQGEGTEAFF
size: once; V: TRBV12-3/TRBV12-4; D: NA; J: TRBJ1-1; DNA: TGTGCCAGCAGTTTCGTCTCGGCGCCTGAAGCTTTCTTT; CDR3: CASSFVSAPEAFF
size: NA; V: TRBV30; D: NA; J: TRBJ1-6; DNA: TGTGCCTGGAGTAGGGATTTTAACTCACCCCTCCACTTT; CDR3: CAWSRDFNSPLHF
size: NA; V: TRBV5-1; D: NA; J: TRBJ2-7; DNA: TGCGCCAGCAGCTTGGGTCAGAACTCCTACGAGCAGTACTTC; CDR3: CASSLGQNSYEQYF
size: NA; V: TRBV3-1/TRBV3-2; D: NA; J: TRBJ1-1; DNA: TGTGCCAGCAGCGGGCTTGGGGAGAACACTGAAGCTTTCTTT; CDR3: CASSGLGENTEAFF
size: few; V: TRBV10-2; D: NA; J: TRBJ1-5; DNA: TGCGCCACTTCGCCACAGGGTAATCAGCCCCAGCATTTT; CDR3: CATSPQGNQPQHF
size: few; V: TRBV12-3/TRBV12-4; D: TRBD1; J: TRBJ1-1; DNA: TGTGCCGGCTCGGACAGGGAGTTCTCTGAAGCTTTCTTT; CDR3: CAGSDREFSEAFF
size: NA; V: TRBV7-6; D: TRBD1; J: TRBJ1-1; DNA: TGTGCCAGCAGCCCCGGGACAGGGGGTGCGAGAGCTTTCTTT; CDR3: CASSPGTGGARAFF
size: NA; V: TRBV9; D: NA; J: TRBJ2-5; DNA: TGTGCCAGCAGCGTAGCTATCGGGGGAAGGGAGACCCAGTACTTC; CDR3: CASSVAIGGRETQYF
size: NA; V: TRBV5-4; D: NA; J: TRBJ1-1; DNA: TGTGCCAGCAGCTCCGGGAAGACAGGAGTACGCACTGAAGCTTTCTTT; CDR3: CASSSGKTGVRTEAFF
size: NA; V: TRBV6-4; D: NA; J: TRBJ2-1; DNA: TGTGCCAGCAGTGACTCTGTGGCCCGTGAGCAGTTCTTC; CDR3: CASSDSVAREQFF
size: NA; V: TRBV30; D: TRBD2; J: TRBJ2-3; DNA: TGTGCCTGGAGCGGACTAGCGACAGATACGCAGTATTTT; CDR3: CAWSGLATDTQYF
size: NA; V: TRBV27; D: NA; J: TRBJ1-6; DNA: TGTGCCAGCAGTTTGGATTGGACAGTTGATTCACCCCTCCACTTT; CDR3: CASSLDWTVDSPLHF
size: NA; V: TRBV6-5; D: TRBD1; J: TRBJ1-2; DNA: TGTGCCAGCAGTCGGACAGGGGACTATGGCTACACCTTC; CDR3: CASSRTGDYGYTF
size: NA; V: TRBV6-5; D: NA; J: TRBJ2-1; DNA: TGTGCCAGCATGCCCCCTTCCTACAATGAGCAGTTCTTC; CDR3: CASMPPSYNEQFF
size: NA; V: TRBV9; D: NA; J: TRBJ1-3; DNA: TGTGCCAGCAGCGTCGCTTTCGGGGCAGGGGGAAACACCATATATTTT; CDR3: CASSVAFGAGGNTIYF
size: NA; V: TRBV30; D: NA; J: TRBJ1-1; DNA: TGTGCCTGGACCCCGGACAGCCCCGACACTGAAGCTTTCTTT; CDR3: CAWTPDSPDTEAFF
size: NA; V: TRBV30; D: NA; J: TRBJ1-1; DNA: TGTGCCTGGAGTGGGTCCCGGATGAACACTGAAGCTTTCTTT; CDR3: CAWSGSRMNTEAFF
size: NA; V: TRBV5-1; D: TRBD1; J: TRBJ1-1; DNA: TGCGCCAGCAACCAGGGGGCGGCGATGAACACTGAAGCTTTCTTT; CDR3: CASNQGAAMNTEAFF
size: few; V: TRBV7-2; D: TRBD1; J: TRBJ1-5; DNA: TGTGCCAGCAGCTTATATGGGCAGGGGGTTCAGCCCCAGCATTTT; CDR3: CASSLYGQGVQPQHF
size: NA; V: TRBV2; D: NA; J: TRBJ2-7; DNA: TGTGCCAGCAGTCAGTCTTTAACCTACGAGCAGTACTTC; CDR3: CASSQSLTYEQYF
size: NA; V: TRBV4-3; D: NA; J: TRBJ2-7; DNA: TGCGCCAGCAGCCAAGATAGGGGGGCCGCTAAGCAGCAGTACTTC; CDR3: CASSQDRGAAKQQYF
size: NA; V: TRBV10-2; D: NA; J: TRBJ2-3; DNA: TGCGCCAGCAGTGGTCAAACTGTCACAGATACGCAGTATTTT; CDR3: CASSGQTVTDTQYF
size: NA; V: TRBV6-5; D: TRBD2; J: TRBJ2-7; DNA: TGTGCCAGCAGTTACCCGGGGGGGGGTATCGGCTACGAGCAGTACTTC; CDR3: CASSYPGGGIGYEQYF
size: NA; V: TRBV4-3; D: NA; J: TRBJ1-6; DNA: TGCGCCAGCAGCCAAGGAGTGCCGGGGGCTGGATCACCCCTCCACTTT; CDR3: CASSQGVPGAGSPLHF
size: NA; V: TRBV4-2; D: TRBD2; J: TRBJ2-2; DNA: TGTGCCAGCACCCCAACCCGGACTAGCGGGTTATACACCGGGGAGCTGTTTTTT; CDR3: CASTPTRTSGLYTGELFF
size: NA; V: TRBV18; D: NA; J: TRBJ2-5; DNA: TGTGCCAGCTCACCACCTATGTACCAAGAGACCCAGTACTTC; CDR3: CASSPPMYQETQYF
size: many; V: TRBV5-6; D: NA; J: TRBJ1-4; DNA: TGTGCCAGCAGCCTCCGTGCTAATGAAAAACTGTTTTTT; CDR3: CASSLRANEKLFF
size: NA; V: TRBV5-1; D: NA; J: TRBJ2-7; DNA: TGCGCCAGCAGCTCCATTACCGGCCCTACCGAGCAGTACTTC; CDR3: CASSSITGPTEQYF
size: NA; V: TRBV14; D: NA; J: TRBJ2-7; DNA: TGTGCCAGCAGCCAGCAAAATAGTAACTACGAGCAGTACTTC; CDR3: CASSQQNSNYEQYF
size: NA; V: TRBV5-6; D: TRBD1; J: TRBJ1-2; DNA: TGTGCCAGCAGCCCAACGGACAGGGGAAGCGGCTACACCTTC; CDR3: CASSPTDRGSGYTF
size: NA; V: TRBV4-3; D: NA; J: TRBJ1-2; DNA: TGCGCCAGCAGCCCAGACCCTATACGGCTAGCTAACTATGGCTACACCTTC; CDR3: CASSPDPIRLANYGYTF
size: NA; V: TRBV10-3; D: NA; J: TRBJ1-1; DNA: TGTGCCATCAGTGACCCTGGAGGGGGCACTGAAGCTTTCTTT; CDR3: CAISDPGGGTEAFF
size: NA; V: TRBV20-1; D: NA; J: TRBJ2-3; DNA: TGCAGTGCAAGTAGTTCCTCCATTGGCACAGATACGCAGTATTTT; CDR3: CSASSSSIGTDTQYF
size: NA; V: TRBV18; D: NA; J: TRBJ1-2; DNA: TGTGCCAGCGGAATCGACAGGAGTTATGGCTACACCTTC; CDR3: CASGIDRSYGYTF
size: NA; V: TRBV9; D: NA; J: TRBJ1-2; DNA: TGTGCCAGCAGCGAGAGGGCCGGGGGTTTGGGCTACACCTTC; CDR3: CASSERAGGLGYTF
size: NA; V: TRBV3-1/TRBV3-2; D: NA; J: TRBJ1-2; DNA: TGTGCCAGCAACCCTAAGGAGGGTTTGAGAGGCTACACCTTC; CDR3: CASNPKEGLRGYTF
size: NA; V: TRBV5-5; D: TRBD1; J: TRBJ1-5; DNA: TGTGCCAGCAGCTTGGCAAACAGGGGGCAGAGCAATCAGCCCCAGCATTTT; CDR3: CASSLANRGQSNQPQHF